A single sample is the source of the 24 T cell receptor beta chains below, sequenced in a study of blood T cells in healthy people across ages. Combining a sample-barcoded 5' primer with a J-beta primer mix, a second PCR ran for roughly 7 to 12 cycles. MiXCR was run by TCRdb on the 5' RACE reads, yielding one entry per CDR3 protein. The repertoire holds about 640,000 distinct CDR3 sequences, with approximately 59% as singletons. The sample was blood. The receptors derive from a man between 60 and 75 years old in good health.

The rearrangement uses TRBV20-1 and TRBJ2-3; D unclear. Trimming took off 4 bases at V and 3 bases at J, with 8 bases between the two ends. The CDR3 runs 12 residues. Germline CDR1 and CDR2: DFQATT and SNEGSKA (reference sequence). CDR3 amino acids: CSANLPTDTQYF. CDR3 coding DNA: TGCAGTGCTAATTTGCCTACAGATACGCAGTATTTT.

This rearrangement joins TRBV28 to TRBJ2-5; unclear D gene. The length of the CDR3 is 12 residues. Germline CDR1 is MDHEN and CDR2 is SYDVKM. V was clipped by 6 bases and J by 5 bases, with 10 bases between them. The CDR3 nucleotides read TGTGCCAGCAGCGGGCCCCCGGAGACCCAGTACTTC. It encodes CASSGPPETQYF.

CDR3: CASSDRDRVTGNTIYF. The CDR3 DNA sequence: TGTGCCAGCAGTGACCGGGACAGGGTTACTGGAAACACCATATATTTT. V and J are TRBV6-1 and TRBJ1-3, with 9 bases matching TRBD1. CDR3 size: 16 residues. V was clipped by 3 bases and J by 2 bases; unmatched bases: 5. The V gene's germline CDR1 is MNHNS and CDR2 SASEGT.

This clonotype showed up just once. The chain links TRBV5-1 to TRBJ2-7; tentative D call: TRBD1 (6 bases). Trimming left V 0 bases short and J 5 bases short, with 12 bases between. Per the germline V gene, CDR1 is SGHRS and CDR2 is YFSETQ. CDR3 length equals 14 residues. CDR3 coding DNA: TGCGCCAGCAGCTTGGCCTTAGGGGACAACGAGCAGTACTTC. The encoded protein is CASSLALGDNEQYF.

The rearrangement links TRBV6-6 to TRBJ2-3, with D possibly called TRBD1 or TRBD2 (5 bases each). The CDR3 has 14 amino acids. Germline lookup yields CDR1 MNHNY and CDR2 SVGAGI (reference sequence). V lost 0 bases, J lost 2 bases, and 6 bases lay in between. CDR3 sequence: CASSYSGPTDTQYF. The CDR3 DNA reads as TGTGCCAGCAGTTACTCGGGACCCACAGATACGCAGTATTTT.

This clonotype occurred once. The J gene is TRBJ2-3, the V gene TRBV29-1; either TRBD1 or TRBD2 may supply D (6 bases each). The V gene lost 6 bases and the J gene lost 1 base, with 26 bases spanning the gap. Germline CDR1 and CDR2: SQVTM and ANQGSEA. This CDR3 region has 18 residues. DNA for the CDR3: TGCAGCGTCCGCGCCGGGCAGGGCCCTGGGGGGCGCACAGATACGCAGTATTTT. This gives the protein CSVRAGQGPGGRTDTQYF.

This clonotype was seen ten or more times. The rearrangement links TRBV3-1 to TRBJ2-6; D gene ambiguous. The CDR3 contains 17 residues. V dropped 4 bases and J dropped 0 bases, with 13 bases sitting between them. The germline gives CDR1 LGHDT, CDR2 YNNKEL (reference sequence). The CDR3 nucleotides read TGTGCCAGCAGCCTCCGACGAAGATGCTCTGGGGCCAACGTCCTGACTTTC. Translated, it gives CASSLRRRCSGANVLTF. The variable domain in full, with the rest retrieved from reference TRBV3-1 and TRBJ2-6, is DTAVSQTPKYLVTQMGNDKSIKCEQNLGHDTMYWYKQDSKKFLKIMFSYNNKELIINETVPNRFSPKSPDKAHLNLHINSLELGDSAVYFCASSLRRRCSGANVLTFGAGSRLTVL.

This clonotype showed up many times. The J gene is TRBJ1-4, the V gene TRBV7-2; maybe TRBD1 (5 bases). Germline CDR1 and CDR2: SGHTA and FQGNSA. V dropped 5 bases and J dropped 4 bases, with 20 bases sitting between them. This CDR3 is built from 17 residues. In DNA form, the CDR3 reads TGTGCCAGCAGCGCGATTACAGGCCCCTACGTTAATGAAAAACTGTTTTTT. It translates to CASSAITGPYVNEKLFF.

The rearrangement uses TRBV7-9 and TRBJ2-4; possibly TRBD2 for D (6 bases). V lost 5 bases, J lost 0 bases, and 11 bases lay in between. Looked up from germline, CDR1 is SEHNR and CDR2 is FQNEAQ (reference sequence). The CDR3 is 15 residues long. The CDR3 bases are TGTGCCAGCAGCCGGGGGACCCTAGCCAAAAACATTCAGTACTTC. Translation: CASSRGTLAKNIQYF.

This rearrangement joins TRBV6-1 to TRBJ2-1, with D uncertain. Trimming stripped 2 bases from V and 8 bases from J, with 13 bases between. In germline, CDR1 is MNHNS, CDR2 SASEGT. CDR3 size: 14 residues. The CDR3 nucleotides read TGTGCCAGCAGTGAACTCTACCCGGCTCATGAGCAGTTCTTC. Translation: CASSELYPAHEQFF.

The CDR3 loop reads CASSPTGASSSYEQYF. The CDR3 nucleotides read TGTGCCAGCAGCCCCACCGGGGCTAGCTCCTCCTACGAGCAGTACTTC. The chain combines TRBV4-2 with TRBJ2-7; D may correspond to TRBD1 or TRBD2 (5 bases each). Deletions cut 4 bases from V and 0 bases from J, with 16 bases between. The CDR3 spans 16 residues. Germline CDR1 LGHNA, CDR2 YNFKEQ.

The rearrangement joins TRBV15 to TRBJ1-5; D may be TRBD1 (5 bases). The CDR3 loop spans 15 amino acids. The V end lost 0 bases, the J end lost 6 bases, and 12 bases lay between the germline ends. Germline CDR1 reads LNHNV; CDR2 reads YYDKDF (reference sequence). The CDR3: CATSRDRQGGQPQHF. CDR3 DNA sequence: TGTGCCACCAGCAGAGATCGGCAGGGCGGTCAGCCCCAGCATTTT. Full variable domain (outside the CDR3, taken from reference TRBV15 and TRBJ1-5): DAMVIQNPRYQVTQFGKPVTLSCSQTLNHNVMYWYQQKSSQAPKLLFHYYDKDFNNEADTPDNFQSRRPNTSFCFLDIRSPGLGDTAMYLCATSRDRQGGQPQHFGDGTRLSIL.

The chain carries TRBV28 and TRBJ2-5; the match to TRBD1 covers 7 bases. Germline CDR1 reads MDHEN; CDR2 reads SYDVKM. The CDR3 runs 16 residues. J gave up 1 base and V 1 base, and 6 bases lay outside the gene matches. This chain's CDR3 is CASSLFGTVSQETQYF. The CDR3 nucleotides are TGTGCCAGCAGTTTATTCGGGACAGTGTCCCAAGAGACCCAGTACTTC. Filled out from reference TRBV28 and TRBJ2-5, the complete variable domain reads DVKVTQSSRYLVKRTGEKVFLECVQDMDHENMFWYRQDPGLGLRLIYFSYDVKMKEKGDIPEGYSVSREKKERFSLILESASTNQTSMYLCASSLFGTVSQETQYFGPGTRLLVL.

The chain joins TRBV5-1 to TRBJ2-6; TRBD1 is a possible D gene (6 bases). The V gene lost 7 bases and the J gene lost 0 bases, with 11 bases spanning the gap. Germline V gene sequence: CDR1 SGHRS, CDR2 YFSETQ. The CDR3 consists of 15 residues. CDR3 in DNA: TGCGCCAGCGGCGCAGGGGCCTCTGGGGCCAACGTCCTGACTTTC. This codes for CASGAGASGANVLTF.

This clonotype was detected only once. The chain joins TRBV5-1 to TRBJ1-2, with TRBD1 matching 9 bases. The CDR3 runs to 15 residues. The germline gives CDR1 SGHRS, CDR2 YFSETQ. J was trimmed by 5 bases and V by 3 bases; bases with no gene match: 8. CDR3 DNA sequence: TGCGCCAGCAGCTCAGGCGACAGGGGGGGATATGGCTACACCTTC. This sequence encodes CASSSGDRGGYGYTF.

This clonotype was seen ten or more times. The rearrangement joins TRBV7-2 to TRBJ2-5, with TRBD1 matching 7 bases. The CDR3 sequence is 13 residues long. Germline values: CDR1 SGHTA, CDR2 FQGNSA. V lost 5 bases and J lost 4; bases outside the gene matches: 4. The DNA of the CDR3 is TGTGCCAGCAGCACATACAGGGGAGAGACCCAGTACTTC. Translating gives CASSTYRGETQYF.

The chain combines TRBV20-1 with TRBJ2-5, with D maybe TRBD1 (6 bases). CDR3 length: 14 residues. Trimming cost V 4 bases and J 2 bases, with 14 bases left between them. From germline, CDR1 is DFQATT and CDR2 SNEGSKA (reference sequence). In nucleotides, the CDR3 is TGCAGTGCTATCGCCGGACAGATTCAAGAGACCCAGTACTTC. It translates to CSAIAGQIQETQYF.

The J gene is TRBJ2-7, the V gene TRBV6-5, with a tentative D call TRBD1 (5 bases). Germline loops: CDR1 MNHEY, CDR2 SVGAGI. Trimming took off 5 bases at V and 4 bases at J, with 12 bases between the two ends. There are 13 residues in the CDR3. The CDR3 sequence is CASSAGSRYEQYF. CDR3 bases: TGTGCCAGCAGTGCAGGGTCTCGGTACGAGCAGTACTTC.

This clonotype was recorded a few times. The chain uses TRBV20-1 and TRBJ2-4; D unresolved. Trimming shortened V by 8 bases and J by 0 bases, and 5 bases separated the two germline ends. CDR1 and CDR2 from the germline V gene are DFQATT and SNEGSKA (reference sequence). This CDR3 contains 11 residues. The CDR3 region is CSTLAKNIQYF. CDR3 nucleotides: TGCAGTACGCTAGCCAAAAACATTCAGTACTTC.

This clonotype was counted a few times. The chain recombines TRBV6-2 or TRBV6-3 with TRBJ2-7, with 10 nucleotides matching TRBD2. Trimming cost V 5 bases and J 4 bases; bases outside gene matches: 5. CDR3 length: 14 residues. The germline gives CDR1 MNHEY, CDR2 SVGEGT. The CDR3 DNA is TGTGCCAGCAGTCCGGGGACTAGCGTATACGAGCAGTACTTC. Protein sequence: CASSPGTSVYEQYF.

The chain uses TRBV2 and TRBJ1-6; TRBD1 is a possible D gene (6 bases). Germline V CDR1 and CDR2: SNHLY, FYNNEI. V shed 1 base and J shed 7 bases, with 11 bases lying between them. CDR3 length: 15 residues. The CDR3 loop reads CASSEDRVRNSPLHF. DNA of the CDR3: TGTGCCAGCAGTGAAGACAGGGTGCGAAATTCACCCCTCCACTTT.

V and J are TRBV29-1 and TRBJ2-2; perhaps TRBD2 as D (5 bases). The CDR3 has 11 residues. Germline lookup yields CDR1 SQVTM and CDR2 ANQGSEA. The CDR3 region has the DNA TGCGTCGGGGTTAACACCGGGGAGCTGTTTTTT. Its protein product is CVGVNTGELFF.

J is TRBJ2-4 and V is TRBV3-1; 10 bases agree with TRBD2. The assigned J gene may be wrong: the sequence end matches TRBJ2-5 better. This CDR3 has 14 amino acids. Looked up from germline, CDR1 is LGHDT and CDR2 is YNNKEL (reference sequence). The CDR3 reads CASSQSGGAETQYF. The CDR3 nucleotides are TGTGCCAGCAGCCAAAGCGGGGGGGCAGAGACCCAGTACTTC.

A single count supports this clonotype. The CDR3, as DNA: TGTGCCAGCAGTTTTGACAGAAGTTCACCCCTCCACTTT. It specifies CASSFDRSSPLHF. The chain couples TRBV27 to TRBJ1-6; perhaps TRBD1 as D (5 bases). Germline V lookup: CDR1 MNHEY, CDR2 SMNVEV (reference sequence). CDR3 length equals 13 residues. V was cut by 3 bases and J by 9 bases, with 9 bases left in between.